Below, one T cell receptor beta chain is given with its context. The sample comes from a study of blood T cell repertoires in COVID-19. Overall study: The origin of the acute and convalescent COVID-19 samples was the United States, Italy and Spain. T cells, B-cell-depleted T cells, or PBMCs supplied cDNA or gDNA.

Authors' processing steps: Scientists estimated how many nucleated cells there were by amplifying reference gene primers. Profiled with immunoSEQ multiplex PCR; TCRdb holds only in-frame clones, not every one. Clone size and the V and J calls come from that table; the DNA yielded D and trimming. Of approximately 190,000 clones in the sample, 80% to 85% are singletons; the top ten hold 20%. There are 17 residues in the CDR3. This sequence joins TRBV7-5 and TRBJ1-6; the D call TRBD1 from the table was never checked on the DNA. TRBV7-5 is flagged as a pseudogene. The sequencing input was peripheral blood. This TCR was sampled from a human donor in a cohort sampled during active COVID-19. The DNA for the CDR3 is TGTGTCAGAAGCTTACGCAGGGTTCCCTCTACGAATTCACCCCTCCACTTT. Amino acids: CVRSLRRVPSTNSPLHF.